Below are 21 T cell receptor beta chains sequenced from a single sample in a study of T cell repertoires and leukemia-associated antigens. In TCRdb, the 5' RACE reads were re-called with MiXCR into one record per CDR3 protein. The sample holds some 14,000 distinct CDR3 sequences; over 30% are singletons and the top ten take about 9.3%. For these receptors, no antigen is known. The sample comprised CD3+ T cells sorted from blood and cultured. The receptors derive from a female donor in good health.

This clonotype is medium-sized (0.01 to 0.1%) in the sample. This sequence joins TRBV10-3 and TRBJ1-2; 7 nucleotides match TRBD1. Germline loops: CDR1 ENHRY, CDR2 SYGVKD. V gave up 4 bases and J gave up 8 bases; unmatched junction bases: 7. The CDR3 extends over 13 amino acids. CDR3 nucleotide sequence: TGTGCCATCAGTGCAGGACAGGAGGGAGGCTACACCTTC. This sequence encodes CAISAGQEGGYTF.

This clonotype was counted ten times or more. The chain carries TRBV28 and TRBJ2-2, with D maybe TRBD1 (6 bases). The CDR3 consists of 16 residues. Trimming removed 6 bases from V and 1 base from J, with 15 bases in between. CDR1 MDHEN and CDR2 SYDVKM come from the germline V gene. CDR3 nucleotides: TGTGCCAGCAGCAATGGCAGGGGCGGGAACACCGGGGAGCTGTTTTTT. Translating gives CASSNGRGGNTGELFF.

This clonotype was found many times. CDR3 region: CASSLGIGGRAFETQYF. CDR3 in DNA: TGTGCCAGCAGCTTGGGCATCGGCGGGAGGGCCTTTGAGACCCAGTACTTC. The V call is TRBV5-4, the J call TRBJ2-5; 9 positions agree with TRBD2. Germline loops: CDR1 SGHNT, CDR2 YYREEE (reference sequence). V dropped 0 bases and J dropped 5; count of bases not matched to a gene: 11. This CDR3 comprises 17 residues. The variable domain in full, completed from reference TRBV5-4 and TRBJ2-5, reads ETGVTQSPTHLIKTRGQQVTLRCSSQSGHNTVSWYQQALGQGPQFIFQYYREEENGRGNFPPRFSGLQFPNYSSELNVNALELDDSALYLCASSLGIGGRAFETQYFGPGTRLLVL.

This clonotype was seen ten or more times. The chain combines TRBV20-1 with TRBJ2-1; unclear D gene. The CDR3 has 12 residues. Germline V gene sequence: CDR1 DFQATT, CDR2 SNEGSKA (reference sequence). With 5 bases removed from V and 9 bases from J, the gap between germline ends came to 14 bases. Here the CDR3 DNA reads TGCAGTGCTGGTCCGGACCTATTTGAGCAGTTCTTC. Its protein is CSAGPDLFEQFF.

The chain recombines TRBV5-6 with TRBJ2-7; 8 bases match TRBD2. V dropped 3 bases and J dropped 3; count of bases not matched to a gene: 5. Germline V gene data show CDR1 as SGHDT and CDR2 as YYEEEE. The CDR3 has 14 residues. Written as DNA, the CDR3 is TGTGCCAGCAGCTCGGGACTAGAGAGCTACGAGCAGTACTTC. Translation: CASSSGLESYEQYF.

Written as DNA, the CDR3 is TGTGCCAGCAGCGCTCCTAATTCACCCCTCCACCTTGCGTTCTTC. Translating it yields CASSAPNSPLHLAFF. The chain carries TRBV9 and TRBJ2-1; D not certain. With 3 bases removed from V and 15 bases from J, the gap between germline ends came to 25 bases. Looked up from germline, CDR1 is SGDLS and CDR2 is YYNGEE. CDR3 length: 15 residues. The variable domain in full, with the rest retrieved from reference TRBV9 and TRBJ2-1, is DSGVTQTPKHLITATGQRVTLRCSPRSGDLSVYWYQQSLDQGLQFLIQYYNGEERAKGNILERFSAQQFPDLHSELNLSSLELGDSALYFCASSAPNSPLHLAFFGPGTRLTVL.

This clonotype was found once. A read error may produce the germline difference seen at one junction end. This sequence joins TRBV7-2 and TRBJ2-5; D ambiguous. Germline-derived CDR1 and CDR2 are SGHTA and FQGNSA. The CDR3 consists of 13 residues. The CDR3 is CASSPRVQETRYF. The CDR3 DNA reads as TGTGCCAGCAGCCCCCGGGTCCAAGAGACCCGGTACTTC.

In the case of this clonotype: One end of the junction varies from germline; a read error may be responsible. This chain connects TRBV7-2 to TRBJ2-1, with D uncertain. This CDR3 is built from 14 residues. The germline CDR1 and CDR2 sequences are SGHTA and FQGNSA. The CDR3 is CVSSFMGSYNEQFF. CDR3 sequence (DNA): TGTGTCAGCAGCTTCATGGGGTCCTACAATGAGCAGTTCTTC.

V gene TRBV5-1 combines with J gene TRBJ2-4; 13 bases are shared with TRBD2. This CDR3 has 20 residues. V shed 1 base, J shed 1 base, and the junction held 11 bases outside the gene matches. Per the germline V gene, CDR1 is SGHRS and CDR2 is YFSETQ. DNA for the CDR3: TGCGCCAGCAGCTTGCTAATCGGACTAGCGGGAGACGGGGCCAAAAACATTCAGTACTTC. Protein sequence: CASSLLIGLAGDGAKNIQYF.

In its sample, this clonotype ranks as medium-sized. The rearrangement uses TRBV20-1 and TRBJ2-1, with 10 bases matching TRBD2. The CDR3 is 14 amino acids. After removal of 6 bases from V and 7 bases from J, the junction contained 9 bases not matched to a gene. Germline-derived CDR1 and CDR2 are DFQATT and SNEGSKA (reference sequence). The CDR3: CSAQREGLFNEQFF. The CDR3 DNA reads as TGCAGTGCACAGCGGGAGGGCCTTTTTAATGAGCAGTTCTTC.

This clonotype was recorded at least ten times. The chain carries TRBV6-2 or TRBV6-3 and TRBJ2-6; D ambiguous. CDR1 and CDR2 from the germline V gene are MNHEY and SVGEGT. Deletions cut 4 bases from V and 0 bases from J, with 7 bases between. This CDR3 has 15 residues. The CDR3 DNA sequence: TGTGCCAGCAGTTTTCTATCCTCTGGGGCCAACGTCCTGACTTTC. Encoded protein: CASSFLSSGANVLTF.

This clonotype is medium-sized by share. This rearrangement joins TRBV24-1 to TRBJ2-3; maybe TRBD2 (6 bases). Germline CDR1 is KGHDR and CDR2 is SFDVKD. This CDR3 has 14 residues. V was cut by 3 bases and J by 3 bases, with 9 bases left in between. Here the CDR3 DNA reads TGTGCCACCAGTGATGGAGGGATTACAGATACGCAGTATTTT. As protein: CATSDGGITDTQYF.

In its sample, this clonotype is medium-sized (0.01 to 0.1%). The V and J genes are TRBV12-3 or TRBV12-4 and TRBJ1-6; D gene unclear. CDR3 length: 18 amino acids. Trimming shortened V by 6 bases and J by 4 bases, and 22 bases separated the two germline ends. The CDR3 sequence: CASSLRRPRRWYNSPLHF. Written as DNA, the CDR3 is TGTGCCAGCAGCTTACGGAGACCCAGAAGGTGGTATAATTCACCCCTCCACTTT.

J is TRBJ2-7 and V is TRBV5-6, with 8 bases lining up with TRBD2. This CDR3 comprises 13 residues. The V segment lost 4 bases and the J segment 7 bases; nucleotides outside the gene matches: 7. Germline CDR1 SGHDT, CDR2 YYEEEE. This CDR3 is CASSQAGVGEQYF. In DNA form, the CDR3 reads TGTGCCAGCAGCCAAGCGGGAGTTGGTGAGCAGTACTTC.

This clonotype is medium-sized in the sample. The genes are TRBV10-3 and TRBJ2-6; tentatively, D is TRBD1 (6 bases). The CDR3 is made up of 17 amino acids. V lost 2 bases and J 2 bases, leaving 13 bases between the germline ends. Per the germline V gene, CDR1 is ENHRY and CDR2 is SYGVKD. The CDR3 DNA reads as TGTGCCATCAGTGAGGAGACAGGAGAACCTGGGGCCAACGTCCTGACTTTC. Its protein product is CAISEETGEPGANVLTF.

Turning to this clonotype: An end of the junction differs from the germline gene, which may be a read error. This chain uses TRBV12-3 or TRBV12-4 with TRBJ1-2; 8 positions match TRBD1. The CDR3 covers 16 residues. The DNA of the CDR3 is TGCGCCAGCAGTTTACCAATCGCCAGGGGGCAGAGTGGCTACACCTTC. Amino acid sequence: CASSLPIARGQSGYTF.

Sample share makes this clonotype medium-sized (0.01 to 0.1%). V is TRBV20-1 and J is TRBJ2-2, with D unclear. Trimming took off 3 bases at V and 1 base at J, with 6 bases between the two ends. This CDR3 has 13 residues. The germline V gene encodes CDR1 DFQATT and CDR2 SNEGSKA (reference sequence). For the CDR3, the DNA is TGCAGTGCTAGCTACGGGAACACCGGGGAGCTGTTTTTT. Encoded protein: CSASYGNTGELFF.

Details on this clonotype: Germline is not matched at one junction end, which may reflect a read error. The chain carries TRBV7-9 and TRBJ2-7, with no clear D. Germline V gene data show CDR1 as SEHNR and CDR2 as FQNEAQ (reference sequence). CDR3 size: 15 residues. Here the CDR3 reads CASSPRPTMGYEQYF. The DNA of the CDR3 is TGTGCCAGCAGCCCCCGACCGACGATGGGCTACGAACAGTACTTC.

This clonotype is deemed medium-sized. This chain links TRBV5-5 with TRBJ2-2; D uncertain. This CDR3 has 12 amino acids. The germline V gene encodes CDR1 SGHKS and CDR2 YYEKEE (reference sequence). Trimming removed 4 bases at V and 5 bases at J, with 6 bases between. The CDR3 nucleotides read TGTGCCAGCAGCCTCAGTACCGGGGAGCTGTTTTTT. It specifies CASSLSTGELFF.

The chain is built from TRBV4-2 and TRBJ2-7; 11 bases map to TRBD2. With 1 base clipped from V and 3 bases from J, the junction kept 8 bases outside the gene matches. CDR1 and CDR2 from the germline V gene are LGHNA and YNFKEQ. The length of the CDR3 is 17 residues. CDR3 DNA sequence: TGTGCCAGCAGCCAAGGGACTACTAGCGGGAGTTTCTACGAGCAGTACTTC. This translates into CASSQGTTSGSFYEQYF.

This clonotype is judged medium-sized. This chain links TRBV20-1 with TRBJ2-7; TRBD2 matches at 7 bases. This CDR3 has 16 residues. The junction had 8 bases not matched to a gene; V was cut back by 0 bases and J by 0 bases. Germline CDR1 DFQATT, CDR2 SNEGSKA (reference sequence). CDR3 DNA sequence: TGCAGTGCTAGAGATGTTGGTCTAGCGGCCTCCTACGAGCAGTACTTC. Its protein is CSARDVGLAASYEQYF.